Listed below are T cell receptor beta chains from one sample, sequenced in a study of graft-versus-host responses after intestinal transplantation. Sequenced by immunoSEQ multiplex PCR; TCRdb stores in-frame clones only, minus some. This table holds some 77,000 clones, 92% found once. The sequenced sample was PBMCs, obtained 98 days after intestinal transplantation. These receptors were taken from a human patient who received an intestinal transplant, so some T cells may come from the graft donor. Each CDR3 is given with its conserved first and last residue.

cdr3_length j_call v_call cdr3_aa
15 TRBJ2-3 TRBV5-1 CASSWMGEGTDTQYF
16 TRBJ1-5 TRBV15 CATSRRRTYSNQPQHF
15 TRBJ2-2 TRBV4-1 CASSQLQGAGGELFF
17 TRBJ1-5 TRBV5-3 CARSLEEGQPSNQPQHF
15 TRBJ2-7 TRBV7-9 CASSNYREGSYEQYF
16 TRBJ2-1 TRBV10-3 CAISEDSSGKTNEQFF
18 TRBJ2-7 TRBV4-1 CASSQGVFSTGRAYEQYF
12 TRBJ2-2 TRBV27 CASSLYTGELFF
14 TRBJ1-1 TRBV4-2 CASSQDTGTGRTFF
15 TRBJ2-1 TRBV30 CAWSARGGAGDEQFF
12 TRBJ1-2 TRBV4-1 CASSQDPYGYTF
14 TRBJ1-5 TRBV19 CASRGEVGNQPQHF